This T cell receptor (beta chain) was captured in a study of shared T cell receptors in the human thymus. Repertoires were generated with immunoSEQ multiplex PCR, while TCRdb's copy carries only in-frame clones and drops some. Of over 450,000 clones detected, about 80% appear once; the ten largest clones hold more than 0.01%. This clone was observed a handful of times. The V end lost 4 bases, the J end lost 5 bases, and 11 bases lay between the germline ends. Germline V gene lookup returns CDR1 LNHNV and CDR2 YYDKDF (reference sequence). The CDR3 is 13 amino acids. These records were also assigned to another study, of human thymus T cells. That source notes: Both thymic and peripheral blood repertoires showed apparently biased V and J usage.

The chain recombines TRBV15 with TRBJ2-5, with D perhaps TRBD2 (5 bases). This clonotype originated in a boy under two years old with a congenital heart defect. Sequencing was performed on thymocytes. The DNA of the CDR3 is TGTGCCACCAGCAAGGGAGTTGAGGAGACCCAGTACTTC. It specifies CATSKGVEETQYF.